The 11 T cell receptor beta chains presented below share a single source sample, sequenced in a study of cytomegalovirus exposure and HLA in healthy donors. Using immunoSEQ multiplex PCR, the repertoire was profiled, and TCRdb retains in-frame clones only, with some absent. The sample contains tens of thousands of clones, 90% to 95% of which appear only once. Sequencing was carried out using PBMCs. The receptors stem from a man aged 18 to 30 in good health and CMV-seropositive.

The J gene is TRBJ2-3, the V gene TRBV21-1; the table's D call, TRBD2, was not checked against the DNA. TRBV21-1 is marked as a pseudogene. The CDR3 runs to 16 residues. Here the CDR3 DNA reads TGTGCCAGCAGCAAAGAGGAGGGCGGGATGGCAGATACGCAGTATTTT. Protein: CASSKEEGGMADTQYF.

The chain carries TRBV19 and TRBJ1-5, with TRBD1 matching over 9 bases. This CDR3 is built from 13 residues. V lost 7 bases to trimming and J lost 6 bases; unmatched junction nucleotides: 4. CDR1 and CDR2 (germline): LNHDA, SQIVND (reference sequence). Here the CDR3 reads CASKGTGFQPQHF. The CDR3 DNA is TGTGCCAGTAAGGGGACAGGGTTTCAGCCCCAGCATTTT. Supplemented by reference TRBV19 and TRBJ1-5, the full variable domain reads DGGITQSPKYLFRKEGQNVTLSCEQNLNHDAMYWYRQDPGQGLRLIYYSQIVNDFQKGDIAEGYSVSREKKESFPLTVTSAQKNPTAFYLCASKGTGFQPQHFGDGTRLSIL.

CDR3 residues: CASSPTKRADQYF. The DNA of the CDR3 is TGTGCCAGCAGTCCGACCAAGCGGGCGGACCAGTACTTC. The chain couples TRBV28 to TRBJ2-5, with D maybe TRBD2 (6 bases). CDR3 length: 13 amino acids. The V end lost 5 bases, the J end lost 10 bases, and 17 bases lay between the germline ends. Germline-derived CDR1 and CDR2 are MDHEN and SYDVKM.

The chain has TRBV10-1 and TRBJ2-1; 12 bases agree with TRBD2. The V gene end was trimmed by 7 bases and the J gene end by 9 bases; junction bases not matched to a gene: 4. The CDR3 length is 13 residues. CDR1 is WNHNN, CDR2 SYGVQD, per germline (reference sequence). The CDR3 region is CASTTSGSAEQFF. The CDR3, as DNA: TGCGCCAGCACGACTAGCGGGAGTGCTGAGCAGTTCTTC.

V usage is TRBV4-1 and J usage is TRBJ2-2; weak D call: TRBD1 (6 bases). V gave up 0 bases and J gave up 2 bases, with 7 bases separating them. The CDR3 spans 15 residues. Germline CDR1 reads MGHRA; CDR2 reads YSYEKL. The CDR3 protein is CASSQEGGNTGELFF. Written as DNA, the CDR3 is TGCGCCAGCAGCCAAGAAGGGGGAAACACCGGGGAGCTGTTTTTT.

This clone was observed once. The chain uses TRBV19 and TRBJ2-7; no firm D call. CDR1 is LNHDA, CDR2 SQIVND, per germline (reference sequence). V gave up 4 bases and J gave up 6 bases, with 13 bases separating them. This CDR3 contains 13 residues. This CDR3 is CASSTSSSSEQYF. The CDR3 DNA sequence: TGTGCCAGTAGTACGAGCTCGAGCTCCGAGCAGTACTTC. Complete variable domain (other parts from reference TRBV19 and TRBJ2-7): DGGITQSPKYLFRKEGQNVTLSCEQNLNHDAMYWYRQDPGQGLRLIYYSQIVNDFQKGDIAEGYSVSREKKESFPLTVTSAQKNPTAFYLCASSTSSSSEQYFGPGTRLTVT.

The chain uses TRBV6-6 and TRBJ2-3; D is unclear. Germline values: CDR1 MNHNY, CDR2 SVGAGI (reference sequence). Deletions cut 7 bases from V and 1 base from J, with 18 bases between. This CDR3 has 16 residues. Here the CDR3 reads CASKLKEVEGTDTQYF. DNA for the CDR3: TGTGCCAGCAAGTTAAAAGAGGTAGAAGGCACAGATACGCAGTATTTT.

The chain joins TRBV7-3 to TRBJ2-7; 14 bases map to TRBD2. With 5 bases clipped from V and 5 bases from J, the junction kept 8 bases outside the gene matches. Germline CDR1 reads SGHTA; CDR2 reads FQGTGA. The CDR3 contains 16 residues. The CDR3 loop is CASSPRTSGRFDEQYF. DNA of the CDR3: TGTGCCAGCAGCCCGCGGACTAGCGGGAGGTTCGACGAGCAGTACTTC.

The chain is built from TRBV6-6 and TRBJ1-3; a weak D match, TRBD1 (6 bases). Germline V gives CDR1 MNHNY, CDR2 SVGAGI (reference sequence). The CDR3 totals 16 residues. V dropped 6 bases and J dropped 3 bases, with 18 bases sitting between them. This CDR3 is CASSLGQQSDGNTIYF. For the CDR3, the DNA is TGTGCCAGCAGCCTAGGACAGCAGTCTGATGGAAACACCATATATTTT.

The V gene is TRBV4-1, the J gene TRBJ2-5; 11 bases align to TRBD2. There are 21 residues in the CDR3. Germline CDR1 is MGHRA and CDR2 is YSYEKL. V shed 5 bases, J shed 10 bases, and the junction held 30 bases outside the gene matches. The CDR3 DNA follows: TGCGCCAGCAGCTTTCGCTTTTGGGGTCAGGACGCTAGCGGGAGGACCCTAGACCAGTACTTC. It translates to CASSFRFWGQDASGRTLDQYF.

The V gene is TRBV5-4, the J gene TRBJ1-1, with D uncertain. The CDR3 has 13 residues. Trimming cost V 0 bases and J 10 bases, with 13 bases left between them. Germline CDR1 SGHNT, CDR2 YYREEE (reference sequence). The CDR3 loop reads CASSLETRLGAFF. The DNA of the CDR3 is TGTGCCAGCAGCTTGGAAACCCGACTAGGAGCTTTCTTT. The variable domain in full, completed from reference TRBV5-4 and TRBJ1-1, reads ETGVTQSPTHLIKTRGQQVTLRCSSQSGHNTVSWYQQALGQGPQFIFQYYREEENGRGNFPPRFSGLQFPNYSSELNVNALELDDSALYLCASSLETRLGAFFGQGTRLTVV.